This entry lists 17 T cell receptor beta chains sequenced from one sample in a study of OX40 agonist ivuxolimab in advanced cancers. Sequencing used immunoSEQ multiplex PCR; TCRdb keeps in-frame clones, though not all of them. Here the sample spans about 80,000 clones, around 89% being singletons. The sample was CD4+ or CD8+ T cells sorted from blood, taken in a trial of the OX40 agonist ivuxolimab. The receptors shown here come from an adult with an advanced solid tumor such as melanoma, head and neck, liver or kidney cancer.

This chain links TRBV10-3 with TRBJ2-3, with 7 bases fitting TRBD2. Per germline, CDR1 ENHRY and CDR2 SYGVKD. V dropped 8 bases and J dropped 2; count of bases not matched to a gene: 1. The CDR3 runs to 12 residues. The CDR3 bases are TGTGCCATCGGGAGGGTCACAGATACGCAGTATTTT. It encodes CAIGRVTDTQYF.

This clone was counted a single time. V is TRBV6-6 and J is TRBJ1-2; weak D call: TRBD1 (5 bases). CDR3 length equals 16 residues. The germline V gene encodes CDR1 MNHNY and CDR2 SVGAGI (reference sequence). V was cut by 6 bases and J by 5 bases, with 22 bases left in between. The CDR3 is CASRPPGTSTLYGYTF. The CDR3 DNA reads as TGTGCCAGCAGACCTCCAGGGACTTCCACCCTTTATGGCTACACCTTC.

A few counts support this clone. The sample has other DNA sequences that encode this CDR3 too. The V gene is TRBV5-1, the J gene TRBJ2-5, with 8 bases matching TRBD1. CDR3 length: 14 amino acids. The germline V gene encodes CDR1 SGHRS and CDR2 YFSETQ. After removal of 5 bases from V and 4 bases from J, the junction contained 7 bases not matched to a gene. The CDR3 sequence: CASSSGQGGETQYF. CDR3 nucleotides: TGCGCCAGCAGTTCTGGACAGGGAGGAGAGACCCAGTACTTC.

This clone was seen only a few times. The V and J genes are TRBV5-4 and TRBJ2-5; D is possibly TRBD1 (6 bases). With 4 bases removed from V and 2 bases from J, the gap between germline ends came to 12 bases. This CDR3 region has 14 residues. Germline assignment: CDR1 SGHNT and CDR2 YYREEE (reference sequence). CDR3 coding DNA: TGTGCCAGCAGCCATTGGACAGTTCAAGAGACCCAGTACTTC. Translated: CASSHWTVQETQYF.

This clone was observed a single time. V gene TRBV15 combines with J gene TRBJ1-1, with a possible D match to TRBD1 (5 bases). Germline CDR1 is LNHNV and CDR2 is YYDKDF (reference sequence). V lost 0 bases to trimming and J lost 11 bases, with 13 bases between them. This CDR3 region has 13 residues. The CDR3 protein is CATSRDGTAAAFF. CDR3 DNA sequence: TGTGCCACCAGCAGAGATGGGACCGCTGCTGCTTTCTTT.

V usage is TRBV11-1 and J usage is TRBJ1-1, with a weak D call TRBD1 (5 bases). Trimming pared 5 bases from V and 10 bases from J, leaving 17 bases between. The CDR3 has 13 amino acids. Germline lookup yields CDR1 SGHAT and CDR2 FQDESV (reference sequence). CDR3 nucleotide sequence: TGTGCCAGCAGCGAGCTAGAGGCGGGACGAGCTTTCTTT. The encoded protein is CASSELEAGRAFF. The whole variable domain, remainder taken from reference TRBV11-1 and TRBJ1-1, is EAEVAQSPRYKITEKSQAVAFWCDPISGHATLYWYRQILGQGPELLVQFQDESVVDDSQLPKDRFSAERLKGVDSTLKIQPAELGDSAMYLCASSELEAGRAFFGQGTRLTVV.

V is TRBV5-6 and J is TRBJ2-3; D gene unclear. Trimming removed 5 bases at V and 3 bases at J, with 25 bases between. Germline CDR1 and CDR2: SGHDT and YYEEEE. CDR3 size: 18 residues. The CDR3 here is CASSRRSSFGKGTDTQYF. The CDR3, as DNA: TGTGCCAGCAGTCGACGAAGCAGCTTCGGAAAGGGTACAGATACGCAGTATTTT.

V usage is TRBV18 and J usage is TRBJ2-7; 7 bases map to TRBD1. The V and J ends lost 8 bases and 5 bases, in that order; junction bases with no gene match: 12. CDR1 is KGHSH and CDR2 is LQKENI in the germline V gene. The CDR3 length is 14 residues. The DNA of the CDR3 is TGTGCCAGCCAAATAACAGGGGTGGTTGACGAGCAGTACTTC. Residues: CASQITGVVDEQYF.

V usage is TRBV6-5 and J usage is TRBJ2-5, with TRBD1 as a possible D gene (5 bases). CDR3 length: 15 residues. V lost 6 bases and J 1 base, leaving 15 bases between the germline ends. In germline, CDR1 is MNHEY, CDR2 SVGAGI. The CDR3 bases are TGTGCCAGCAGAAGCCCAGGGATACCCCAAGAGACCCAGTACTTC. Amino acids: CASRSPGIPQETQYF.

The chain recombines TRBV6-1 with TRBJ2-3; the match to TRBD1 covers 8 bases. The CDR3 covers 14 residues. V lost 6 bases and J lost 4; bases outside the gene matches: 6. Germline V gives CDR1 MNHNS, CDR2 SASEGT. The DNA for the CDR3 is TGTGCCAGCAGCCGGACAGGGTCGGCAGATACGCAGTATTTT. This codes for CASSRTGSADTQYF.

The CDR3 DNA follows: TGTGCCAGCAGTTACACCCAGGGACAGGGCCAAGAGACCCAGTACTTC. Residues: CASSYTQGQGQETQYF. The rearrangement uses TRBV6-6 and TRBJ2-5; TRBD1 agrees at 9 bases. The V gene end was trimmed by 2 bases and the J gene end by 1 base; junction bases not matched to a gene: 5. The CDR3 runs to 16 residues. CDR1 is MNHNY, CDR2 SVGAGI, per germline (reference sequence).

The genes are TRBV5-1 and TRBJ2-3; 7 nucleotides align to TRBD1. The length of the CDR3 is 16 residues. Germline CDR1 reads SGHRS; CDR2 reads YFSETQ. The trim removed 4 bases at V and 0 bases at J, leaving 8 bases unmatched. The CDR3 DNA sequence: TGCGCCAGCAGCCCGGGACAGCACACTAGCACAGATACGCAGTATTTT. This translates into CASSPGQHTSTDTQYF.

CDR3: CASGTDNYGYTF. The CDR3 DNA reads as TGTGCTAGTGGGACGGACAACTATGGCTACACCTTC. V and J are TRBV12-5 and TRBJ1-2; unclear D gene. V shed 6 bases and J shed 2 bases, with 7 bases lying between them. This CDR3 is 12 amino acids long. Germline CDR1 and CDR2: LGHNT and FRNRAP.

In DNA, the CDR3 is TGTGCCAGCAGTTTTCCCCTGAACTCTACGCAGTATTTT. This encodes CASSFPLNSTQYF. J is TRBJ2-3 and V is TRBV28, with no clear D. Per germline, CDR1 MDHEN and CDR2 SYDVKM. Trimming took off 3 bases at V and 8 bases at J, with 12 bases between the two ends. The CDR3 has 13 amino acids.

The V call is TRBV5-4, the J call TRBJ2-2; TRBD2 is a possible D gene (6 bases). CDR1 SGHNT and CDR2 YYREEE come from the germline V gene (reference sequence). Trimming took 0 bases from V and 6 from J, leaving 12 bases between them. The CDR3 length is 15 residues. The CDR3, as DNA: TGTGCCAGCAGCTTGGTCGGAGGGGTTTCCGGGGAGCTGTTTTTT. Residues: CASSLVGGVSGELFF.

The chain uses TRBV5-4 and TRBJ2-1; D uncertain. The germline V gene has CDR1 SGHNT and CDR2 YYREEE (reference sequence). The CDR3 totals 14 residues. V lost 1 base, J lost 7 bases, and 12 bases lay in between. Here the CDR3 DNA reads TGTGCCAGCAGCTTGTTGAGGCTCTCGAATGAGCAGTTCTTC. Encoded protein: CASSLLRLSNEQFF.

In DNA, the CDR3 is TGTGCCAGCAGTCTTGACCGGATGGAGGGCTACACCTTC. This gives the protein CASSLDRMEGYTF. The gene calls are TRBV6-5 and TRBJ1-2, with no clear D. The CDR3 length is 13 residues. CDR1 and CDR2 (germline): MNHEY, SVGAGI. The V end lost 5 bases, the J end lost 8 bases, and 15 bases lay between the germline ends.